This paragraph covers one T cell receptor beta chain sequence. Source study methods: Estimates of nucleated cell counts were drawn from the amplification of reference gene primers. Method: immunoSEQ multiplex PCR; TCRdb's copy keeps in-frame clones and lacks some. The V and J calls and clone size are taken from that table; D and trimming were inferred from the DNA. The sample lists roughly 190,000 clones, roughly 80% seen once, with under 4% in the top ten. Trimming removed 6 bases from V and 6 bases from J, with 14 bases in between. Per germline, CDR1 SNHLY and CDR2 FYNNEI. CDR3 length: 14 residues. This record comes from a study of blood T cell repertoires in COVID-19. Study context: Spain, Italy and the United States supplied samples that represented acute and convalescent COVID-19.

This sequence originates from a woman aged 25-40 years who had recovered from COVID-19. This chain uses TRBV2 with TRBJ1-4; the D gene is possibly TRBD1 (5 bases). The sample comprised PBMCs or T cells enriched from blood (not recorded which). Here the CDR3 reads CASRGLGDYEKLFF. In DNA form, the CDR3 reads TGTGCCAGCAGGGGGTTAGGGGACTATGAAAAACTGTTTTTT.